This TCR beta chain came from a study of blood T cell repertoires in COVID-19. Study details: The United States, Italy and Spain provided the acute and convalescent COVID-19 samples. Sources were T cells, B-cell-depleted T cells, or PBMCs; the material itself was cDNA or gDNA.

Patients of the Seattle cohort, enrolled during active infection, were followed longitudinally. Sequenced by immunoSEQ multiplex PCR; TCRdb stores in-frame clones only, minus some. The sample lists more than 45,000 clones; roughly 84% were seen once. The CDR3 runs to 15 residues. Germline lookup yields CDR1 SGHTA and CDR2 FQGTGA. Trimming removed 5 bases at V and 0 bases at J, with 12 bases between. This clonotype was obtained from an elderly man with COVID-19, enrolled during active disease. The V and J genes are TRBV7-3 and TRBJ2-3; D is possibly TRBD2 (5 bases). The material sequenced was peripheral blood. The CDR3 region is CASSTSGPSTDTQYF. The CDR3 DNA sequence: TGTGCCAGCAGCACGAGCGGCCCTAGCACAGATACGCAGTATTTT.